This is a list of T cell receptor beta chains from one sample in a study of blood T cell repertoires in COVID-19. Measured with immunoSEQ multiplex PCR; TCRdb has only the in-frame clones, and not every one. Of about 140,000 clones listed, 84% are singletons. The sequencing sample was made of PBMCs or T cells enriched from blood (not recorded which). All receptors derive from a middle-aged man with acute COVID-19. Each CDR3 is given with its conserved first and last residue. D genes are given only for firm matches. Size is omitted from some rows. Given values are once, few, many or a class for expanded clones.

V: TRBV19; J: TRBJ1-1; size: .; D: .; CDR3: CASSSGQLEAFF; DNA: TGTGCCAGTAGTAGCGGACAGCTAGAAGCTTTCTTT
V: TRBV12-3/TRBV12-4; J: TRBJ1-5; size: .; D: .; CDR3: CASSLGQLQPQHF; DNA: TGTGCCAGCAGTTTGGGCCAGCTCCAGCCCCAGCATTTT
V: TRBV30; J: TRBJ1-2; size: .; D: .; CDR3: CAWSGLDWGGYTF; DNA: TGTGCCTGGTCAGGGCTCGATTGGGGTGGCTACACCTTC
V: TRBV12-3/TRBV12-4; J: TRBJ1-2; size: .; D: .; CDR3: CASSLELYGYTF; DNA: TGTGCCAGCAGTTTAGAACTCTATGGCTACACCTTC
V: TRBV7-6; J: TRBJ1-1; size: .; D: .; CDR3: CASSDSVMNTEAFF; DNA: TGTGCCAGCAGCGACTCGGTCATGAACACTGAAGCTTTCTTT
V: TRBV5-1; J: TRBJ1-2; size: .; D: .; CDR3: CASSLVIDNLANYGYTF; DNA: TGCGCCAGCAGCTTGGTTATAGATAATCTAGCTAACTATGGCTACACCTTC
V: TRBV7-2; J: TRBJ1-3; size: .; D: TRBD1; CDR3: CASSPAGQGGNTIYF; DNA: TGTGCCAGCAGCCCAGCGGGACAGGGAGGAAACACCATATATTTT
V: TRBV7-9; J: TRBJ2-1; size: .; D: TRBD1; CDR3: CASSPGTGNYNEQFF; DNA: TGTGCCAGCAGCCCGGGGACAGGGAACTACAATGAGCAGTTCTTC
V: TRBV5-1; J: TRBJ2-7; size: .; D: .; CDR3: CASRLHRETVEQYF; DNA: TGCGCCAGCAGATTACACAGGGAGACTGTCGAGCAGTACTTC
V: TRBV5-6; J: TRBJ1-2; size: .; D: .; CDR3: CASQYGQTNYGYTF; DNA: TGTGCCAGCCAGTACGGACAAACAAACTATGGCTACACCTTC
V: TRBV5-4; J: TRBJ2-2; size: .; D: TRBD2; CDR3: CASSLSGGSGELFF; DNA: TGTGCCAGCAGCCTTAGCGGGGGGTCCGGGGAGCTGTTTTTT
V: TRBV6-2/TRBV6-3; J: TRBJ2-6; size: .; D: TRBD1; CDR3: CASSYEGASGANVLTF; DNA: TGTGCCAGCAGTTACGAGGGGGCCTCTGGGGCCAACGTCCTGACTTTC
V: TRBV4-3; J: TRBJ2-5; size: .; D: TRBD1; CDR3: CASSPRTGVGQTQYF; DNA: TGCGCCAGCAGCCCCCGGACAGGGGTCGGACAGACCCAGTACTTC
V: TRBV13; J: TRBJ2-2; size: .; D: TRBD2; CDR3: CASSLGLAGASGELFF; DNA: TGTGCCAGCAGCTTAGGACTAGCGGGAGCTTCCGGGGAGCTGTTTTTT
V: TRBV5-4; J: TRBJ1-3; size: .; D: .; CDR3: CASSFHSSGNTIYF; DNA: TGTGCCAGCAGCTTCCACAGCTCTGGAAACACCATATATTTT
V: TRBV3-1/TRBV3-2; J: TRBJ1-2; size: .; D: TRBD1; CDR3: CASSQGSGQLYGYTF; DNA: TGTGCCAGCAGCCAAGGATCGGGACAGCTCTATGGCTACACCTTC
V: TRBV28; J: TRBJ1-6; size: once; D: .; CDR3: CASTGTLGENSPLHF; DNA: TGTGCCAGCACCGGGACACTAGGAGAGAATTCACCCCTCCACTTT
V: TRBV28; J: TRBJ1-1; size: .; D: .; CDR3: CASSFGPHVTDPLDRGFRITEAFF; DNA: TGTGCCAGCAGTTTCGGGCCCCACGTAACGGACCCCTTAGACCGCGGGTTTCGTATCACTGAAGCTTTCTTT
V: TRBV5-1; J: TRBJ2-1; size: .; D: .; CDR3: CASSLEVSGYNEQFF; DNA: TGCGCCAGCAGCTTGGAAGTTTCGGGGTACAATGAGCAGTTCTTC
V: TRBV2; J: TRBJ2-7; size: few; D: TRBD2; CDR3: CASKRLAGAYEQYF; DNA: TGTGCCAGCAAAAGGCTAGCGGGCGCCTACGAGCAGTACTTC
V: TRBV4-1; J: TRBJ1-5; size: .; D: .; CDR3: CASSPRPGAYSNQPQHF; DNA: TGCGCCAGCAGCCCAAGACCAGGGGCTTATAGCAATCAGCCCCAGCATTTT
V: TRBV7-8; J: TRBJ1-1; size: .; D: .; CDR3: CASSLETVDEAFF; DNA: TGTGCCAGCAGCTTAGAGACTGTCGATGAAGCTTTCTTT